Following are 21 T cell receptor beta chains from one sample sequenced in a study of cytomegalovirus exposure and HLA in healthy donors. 60 Vbeta and 13 Jbeta primers were used in PCR. TCRdb keeps only in-frame clones here, not all; method: immunoSEQ multiplex PCR. The table includes fewer than 250,000 clones, approximately 70% detected once. Source material: PBMCs. The origin of the receptors is a woman in her twenties or thirties in good health and CMV-seronegative.

The chain uses TRBV10-2 and TRBJ1-1; tentative D call: TRBD1 (5 bases). V was trimmed by 6 bases and J by 1 base, leaving 9 bases between them. This CDR3 region has 13 residues. Germline V CDR1 and CDR2: WSHSY, SAAADI. CDR3 protein: CASRGQENTEAFF. The CDR3 bases are TGCGCCAGCAGGGGGCAAGAGAACACTGAAGCTTTCTTT.

The CDR3 region has the DNA TGTGCCAGCAGCCGGGACAGGGGGTCGAGCGACGAGCAGTACTTC. It is translated as CASSRDRGSSDEQYF. The chain recombines TRBV6-6 with TRBJ2-7, with 11 bases that match TRBD1. Per germline, CDR1 MNHNY and CDR2 SVGAGI (reference sequence). This CDR3 spans 15 amino acids. Germline trimming cut 6 bases from V and 5 bases from J; bases unmatched to any gene: 9.

The rearrangement links TRBV6-5 to TRBJ2-2; possibly TRBD1 for D (5 bases). The germline V and J ends were trimmed by 4 bases and 0 bases, with 12 bases remaining between them. This CDR3 spans 16 amino acids. Germline assignment: CDR1 MNHEY and CDR2 SVGAGI. The chain's CDR3 is CASSFGAEANTGELFF. Written as DNA, the CDR3 is TGTGCCAGCAGTTTTGGGGCAGAGGCGAACACCGGGGAGCTGTTTTTT.

CDR3 coding DNA: TGTGCCAGCAGCTTACAGGGGGCGATTAGCTCCTACGAGCAGTACTTC. The encoded protein is CASSLQGAISSYEQYF. This rearrangement joins TRBV7-8 to TRBJ2-7, with 8 bases that match TRBD1. V was clipped by 2 bases and J by 0 bases; unmatched bases: 6. Germline V CDR1 and CDR2: SGHVS, FQNEAQ. This CDR3 has 16 residues.

The chain couples TRBV30 to TRBJ2-1, with TRBD1 as a possible D gene (5 bases). The CDR3 length is 14 residues. Germline V lookup: CDR1 GTSNPN, CDR2 SVGIG (reference sequence). Trimming took off 5 bases at V and 9 bases at J, with 20 bases between the two ends. CDR3 sequence: CAWRRGRAEGEQFF. CDR3 in DNA: TGTGCCTGGCGTAGGGGTAGGGCGGAAGGTGAGCAGTTCTTC.

The chain recombines TRBV19 with TRBJ2-5; TRBD1 agrees at 7 bases. Germline trimming cut 5 bases from V and 5 bases from J; bases unmatched to any gene: 11. CDR1 LNHDA and CDR2 SQIVND come from the germline V gene (reference sequence). This CDR3 has 15 amino acids. The CDR3 spells CASSGRTGPWETQYF. CDR3 nucleotide sequence: TGTGCCAGTAGTGGTCGGACAGGACCGTGGGAGACCCAGTACTTC.

The gene calls are TRBV25-1 and TRBJ1-2; 11 positions match TRBD1. This CDR3 is built from 16 residues. V shed 4 bases, J shed 2 bases, and the junction held 6 bases outside the gene matches. Germline V CDR1 and CDR2: MGHDK, SYGVNS. This CDR3 is CASSGPGQGGNYGYTF. The DNA for the CDR3 is TGTGCCAGCAGTGGTCCGGGACAGGGGGGAAACTATGGCTACACCTTC.

The chain links TRBV29-1 to TRBJ1-2, with unresolved D. V was clipped by 6 bases and J by 6 bases, with 14 bases between them. Germline V gene lookup returns CDR1 SQVTM and CDR2 ANQGSEA. The CDR3 is 12 residues long. The CDR3 spells CSVGVRKNGYTF. The CDR3 DNA reads as TGCAGCGTGGGCGTCAGAAAGAATGGCTACACCTTC.

This clone has only one observation. The chain couples TRBV10-1 to TRBJ2-7; 8 positions agree with TRBD2. Germline-derived CDR1 and CDR2 are WNHNN and SYGVQD (reference sequence). This CDR3 is built from 15 residues. With V trimmed by 3 bases and J by 2 bases, 6 bases remained unmatched. As DNA, the CDR3 is TGCGCCAGCAGTGAAGGGAGCGGGAGTCCCTACGAGCAGTACTTC. It translates to CASSEGSGSPYEQYF.

The V gene is TRBV19, the J gene TRBJ2-2, with a tentative D call TRBD2 (6 bases). The V and J ends lost 7 bases and 9 bases respectively, with 21 bases between them. Germline V gives CDR1 LNHDA, CDR2 SQIVND (reference sequence). This CDR3 spans 15 amino acids. The CDR3 DNA is TGTGCCAGTACCTGGGGGGTCGACGGTCCCAGGGAGCTGTTTTTT. This sequence encodes CASTWGVDGPRELFF. The entire variable domain, with the rest obtained from reference TRBV19 and TRBJ2-2, is as follows: DGGITQSPKYLFRKEGQNVTLSCEQNLNHDAMYWYRQDPGQGLRLIYYSQIVNDFQKGDIAEGYSVSREKKESFPLTVTSAQKNPTAFYLCASTWGVDGPRELFFGEGSRLTVL.

The chain employs TRBV11-3 and TRBJ2-3; TRBD1 is a possible D gene (5 bases). The CDR3 is 14 residues long. The germline CDR1 and CDR2 sequences are SGHNT and YENEEA. Trimming took off 5 bases at V and 4 bases at J, with 13 bases between the two ends. CDR3 DNA: TGTGCCAGCAGCCACGGACATTTTCCAGATACGCAGTATTTT. Its protein is CASSHGHFPDTQYF.

A remark on this clone: Within the sample, other DNA sequences also encode this same CDR3. The V and J genes are TRBV18 and TRBJ2-3; D gene ambiguous. The V end lost 2 bases, the J end lost 1 base, and 7 bases lay between the germline ends. The CDR3 is made up of 14 amino acids. Germline V lookup: CDR1 KGHSH, CDR2 LQKENI. DNA for the CDR3: TGTGCCAGCTCACCAGGGCTGGGCACAGATACGCAGTATTTT. Amino acid sequence: CASSPGLGTDTQYF.

On this clone: An end of the junction differs from the germline gene, which may be a read error. This chain connects TRBV5-1 to TRBJ1-1, with D possibly matching TRBD1 (5 bases). The germline gives CDR1 SGHRS, CDR2 YFSETQ. The CDR3 sequence is 13 residues long. CDR3 sequence: CASSLTANTEAFF. The CDR3 nucleotides are TGTGCCAGCAGCTTGACAGCGAACACTGAAGCTTTCTTT.

In this sample, this clone turned up once. The rearrangement joins TRBV7-9 to TRBJ1-2; TRBD1 agrees at 7 bases. Germline V gene data show CDR1 as SEHNR and CDR2 as FQNEAQ (reference sequence). CDR3 length: 16 amino acids. Trimming removed 0 bases from V and 0 bases from J; junction bases left unmatched: 4. As DNA, the CDR3 is TGTGCCAGCAGCTTAGCTCGGACAGGCTCTAACTATGGCTACACCTTC. Residues: CASSLARTGSNYGYTF. Filled out from reference TRBV7-9 and TRBJ1-2, the complete variable domain reads DTGVSQNPRHKITKRGQNVTFRCDPISEHNRLYWYRQTLGQGPEFLTYFQNEAQLEKSRLLSDRFSAERPKGSFSTLEIQRTEQGDSAMYLCASSLARTGSNYGYTFGSGTRLTVV.

V is TRBV5-6 and J is TRBJ2-1; 9 nucleotides align to TRBD2. Germline CDR1 is SGHDT and CDR2 is YYEEEE. Trimming took 0 bases from V and 7 from J; bases not matched to a gene: 11. This CDR3 is built from 17 residues. In DNA form, the CDR3 reads TGTGCCAGCAGCTTGGGGTCTCGACTAGCGGTCAATAATGAGCAGTTCTTC. This encodes CASSLGSRLAVNNEQFF.

About this clone: In the same sample, other DNA sequences code for this CDR3. V gene TRBV5-1 combines with J gene TRBJ2-1, with a possible D match to TRBD1 (5 bases). CDR3 length: 15 amino acids. Germline loops: CDR1 SGHRS, CDR2 YFSETQ. Trimming pared 2 bases from V and 0 bases from J, leaving 9 bases between. The CDR3 loop reads CASSLQASSYNEQFF. Here the CDR3 DNA reads TGCGCCAGCAGCTTACAGGCTAGCTCCTACAATGAGCAGTTCTTC.

The chain recombines TRBV5-4 with TRBJ2-1, with D possibly TRBD1 on 7 matching bases. Germline lookup yields CDR1 SGHNT and CDR2 YYREEE (reference sequence). V shed 4 bases and J shed 8 bases, with 22 bases lying between them. The CDR3 extends over 16 amino acids. CDR3 coding DNA: TGTGCCAGCAGCCAGACCCAGGGGGGAGCGGTTGATGAGCAGTTCTTC. Protein product: CASSQTQGGAVDEQFF.

The chain links TRBV27 to TRBJ1-1; possibly TRBD1 for D (6 bases). The CDR3 runs 14 residues. The V and J ends lost 6 bases and 10 bases respectively, with 21 bases between them. Germline CDR1 reads MNHEY; CDR2 reads SMNVEV (reference sequence). The CDR3 is CASSRLATGKVAFF. CDR3 DNA: TGTGCCAGCAGCCGGCTGGCCACAGGGAAGGTAGCTTTCTTT.

In this sample, this clone turned up once. Here the CDR3 omits its conserved ending phenylalanine or tryptophan, so a read error is the likely source. The chain uses TRBV10-3 and TRBJ1-1, with a weak D call TRBD1 (5 bases). Germline loops: CDR1 ENHRY, CDR2 SYGVKD. Trimming removed 4 bases at V and 4 bases at J, with 19 bases between. The CDR3 runs 16 residues. The CDR3 DNA sequence: TGTGCCATCAGTGGGGTTGGTGGGGCCTCGGGCACTGAAGCTTTCCTT. Residues: CAISGVGGASGTEAFL.

This clone was counted only a few times. This chain links TRBV7-6 with TRBJ2-1; 8 bases map to TRBD2. In germline, CDR1 is SGHVS, CDR2 FNYEAQ. This CDR3 is built from 14 residues. Trimming at V came to 1 base and at J to 6 bases, leaving 2 bases not matched to a gene. The CDR3 loop reads CASSLVREGNEQFF. In DNA, the CDR3 is TGTGCCAGCAGCTTAGTACGGGAGGGCAATGAGCAGTTCTTC.

The rearrangement joins TRBV10-3 to TRBJ2-7, with TRBD1 matching 8 bases. The CDR3 totals 14 residues. Germline CDR1 is ENHRY and CDR2 is SYGVKD. Trimming took 7 bases from V and 5 from J; bases not matched to a gene: 10. CDR3 loop: CAIKSGQGADEQYF. CDR3 DNA sequence: TGTGCCATCAAGAGTGGCCAGGGGGCCGACGAGCAGTACTTC.